The 25 T cell receptor beta chains presented below share a single source sample, sequenced in a study of OX40 agonist ivuxolimab in advanced cancers. TCRdb keeps only in-frame clones here, not all; method: immunoSEQ multiplex PCR. The data contain over 50,000 clones, roughly 89% of them singletons. The sample consisted of CD4+ or CD8+ T cells sorted from blood, taken in a trial of the OX40 agonist ivuxolimab. The receptors were gathered from an adult with an advanced solid tumor such as melanoma, head and neck, liver or kidney cancer.

The gene calls are TRBV19 and TRBJ2-2; no reliable D call. There are 15 residues in the CDR3. Germline V gene lookup returns CDR1 LNHDA and CDR2 SQIVND (reference sequence). Trimming stripped 11 bases from V and 0 bases from J, with 16 bases between. This CDR3 reads CACAAGFANTGELFF. The DNA of the CDR3 is TGTGCCTGCGCGGCCGGGTTCGCGAACACCGGGGAGCTGTTTTTT.

This chain connects TRBV5-1 to TRBJ1-6; 9 nucleotides line up with TRBD1. Germline CDR1 reads SGHRS; CDR2 reads YFSETQ. The CDR3 is 15 residues long. V trimming: 4 bases; J trimming: 7 bases; junction bases outside the gene matches: 6. In DNA form, the CDR3 reads TGCGCCAGCAGCCCACAGGGGGCGATCAATTCACCCCTCCACTTT. Translated: CASSPQGAINSPLHF.

This clone was picked up one time. The chain couples TRBV27 to TRBJ1-2; D is uncertain. The germline V gene has CDR1 MNHEY and CDR2 SMNVEV (reference sequence). This CDR3 has 13 amino acids. The ends were cut back, 2 bases at V and 2 bases at J, with 6 bases in the middle. The CDR3 protein is CASSLSVNYGYTF. In DNA form, the CDR3 reads TGTGCCAGCAGTTTAAGCGTGAACTATGGCTACACCTTC.

The rearrangement uses TRBV2 and TRBJ1-1; TRBD1 might be the D (5 bases). Germline V CDR1 and CDR2: SNHLY, FYNNEI. The length of the CDR3 is 14 residues. V dropped 5 bases and J dropped 0 bases, with 10 bases sitting between them. CDR3 residues: CASSRTTVNTEAFF. The CDR3 nucleotides are TGTGCCAGCAGTCGCACGACAGTGAACACTGAAGCTTTCTTT.

This chain joins TRBV18 and TRBJ2-5; 7 bases align to TRBD1. This CDR3 has 16 residues. The V gene end was trimmed by 4 bases and the J gene end by 5 bases; junction bases not matched to a gene: 13. Germline CDR1 is KGHSH and CDR2 is LQKENI. The DNA of the CDR3 is TGTGCCAGCTCACGGGACAGCCGCCGTCCGCAGGAGACCCAGTACTTC. This encodes CASSRDSRRPQETQYF.

The chain combines TRBV11-2 with TRBJ1-6; TRBD1 is a possible D gene (5 bases). CDR1 is SGHAT and CDR2 is FQNNGV in the germline V gene. This CDR3 comprises 14 residues. V lost 1 base and J lost 6, with 7 bases in between. CDR3 sequence: CASSLGQINSPLHF. The CDR3 DNA is TGTGCCAGCAGCTTAGGACAGATTAATTCACCCCTCCACTTT. The entire variable domain, with the rest obtained from reference TRBV11-2 and TRBJ1-6, is as follows: EAGVAQSPRYKIIEKRQSVAFWCNPISGHATLYWYQQILGQGPKLLIQFQNNGVVDDSQLPKDRFSAERLKGVDSTLKIQPAKLEDSAVYLCASSLGQINSPLHFGNGTRLTVT.

The chain has TRBV19 and TRBJ2-1; TRBD1 matches at 7 bases. This CDR3 spans 15 amino acids. Germline CDR1 and CDR2: LNHDA and SQIVND (reference sequence). The V gene end was trimmed by 7 bases and the J gene end by 4 bases; junction bases not matched to a gene: 10. The CDR3 is CASTYRGRGYNEQFF. Written as DNA, the CDR3 is TGTGCCAGTACTTACAGGGGCCGAGGATACAATGAGCAGTTCTTC.

In its sample, this clone was seen once. The V and J genes are TRBV2 and TRBJ2-1; tentative D call: TRBD1 (6 bases). The V end lost 7 bases, the J end lost 10 bases, and 23 bases lay between the germline ends. The CDR3 sequence is 15 residues long. Germline CDR1 is SNHLY and CDR2 is FYNNEI. The CDR3 region is CASTRALTGQEEQFF. In nucleotides, the CDR3 is TGTGCCAGCACCAGGGCTCTAACAGGGCAGGAAGAGCAGTTCTTC.

V is TRBV6-6 and J is TRBJ2-7, with TRBD1 as a possible D gene (6 bases). The CDR3 has 12 residues. CDR1 is MNHNY and CDR2 is SVGAGI in the germline V gene (reference sequence). Trimming took 8 bases from V and 2 from J, leaving 10 bases between them. CDR3 region: CASGGTTYEQYF. DNA for the CDR3: TGTGCCAGCGGGGGCACGACCTACGAGCAGTACTTC.

This clone is a singleton in its sample. The rearrangement joins TRBV7-9 to TRBJ2-7; D is undetermined. V was pared by 3 bases and J by 4 bases, with 13 bases between. The CDR3 length is 14 residues. Germline-derived CDR1 and CDR2 are SEHNR and FQNEAQ (reference sequence). This chain's CDR3 is CASSFGYGAYEQYF. The CDR3 DNA follows: TGTGCCAGCAGCTTTGGTTACGGTGCGTACGAGCAGTACTTC.

This clone was counted a single time. The chain uses TRBV18 and TRBJ1-4, with 7 bases lining up with TRBD1. The V and J ends lost 2 bases and 5 bases, in that order; junction bases with no gene match: 8. The CDR3 is 16 amino acids. Per germline, CDR1 KGHSH and CDR2 LQKENI. In nucleotides, the CDR3 is TGTGCCAGCTCACCAGAGAGGGGCAGGGGGAATGAAAAACTGTTTTTT. Its protein product is CASSPERGRGNEKLFF.

This clone has only a few counts. This sequence joins TRBV6-5 and TRBJ1-1; D gene ambiguous. Between the trimmed V and J ends, which lost 6 bases and 3 bases, there was a span of 14 bases. The germline gives CDR1 MNHEY, CDR2 SVGAGI. The CDR3 sequence is 14 residues long. The CDR3: CASSPFRADTEAFF. In DNA form, the CDR3 reads TGTGCCAGCAGCCCGTTCCGAGCAGACACTGAAGCTTTCTTT.

This clone was observed a few times. V gene TRBV19 combines with J gene TRBJ1-1; tentative D call: TRBD1 (5 bases). Trimming took 2 bases from V and 10 from J, leaving 11 bases between them. CDR3 length: 12 amino acids. Germline V gene data show CDR1 as LNHDA and CDR2 as SQIVND (reference sequence). The CDR3 region is CASSIFAGRAFF. The DNA for the CDR3 is TGTGCCAGTAGTATATTCGCAGGGCGAGCTTTCTTT.

This chain uses TRBV4-1 with TRBJ1-3, with 7 bases lining up with TRBD1. In germline, CDR1 is MGHRA, CDR2 YSYEKL. The length of the CDR3 is 16 residues. With V trimmed by 1 base and J by 2 bases, 5 bases remained unmatched. CDR3: CASSQGVGGTGNTIYF. CDR3 nucleotides: TGCGCCAGCAGCCAAGGAGTAGGGGGCACTGGAAACACCATATATTTT.

This chain connects TRBV29-1 to TRBJ2-4, with D perhaps matching TRBD2 (5 bases). This CDR3 has 12 amino acids. Germline lookup yields CDR1 SQVTM and CDR2 ANQGSEA. Trimming removed 7 bases from V and 0 bases from J, with 7 bases in between. The CDR3 is CSAEGAKNIQYF. The CDR3 DNA sequence: TGCAGCGCTGAGGGAGCCAAAAACATTCAGTACTTC.

This sequence joins TRBV2 and TRBJ2-2, with TRBD2 as a possible D gene (5 bases). Germline CDR1 reads SNHLY; CDR2 reads FYNNEI. The CDR3 has 14 amino acids. Between the trimmed V and J ends, which lost 4 bases and 5 bases, there was a span of 11 bases. The CDR3 DNA follows: TGTGCCAGCAGTGCCCAGCGGCGGACCGGGGAGCTGTTTTTT. Protein sequence: CASSAQRRTGELFF.

V and J are TRBV5-1 and TRBJ1-6, with TRBD1 matching 9 bases. V trimming: 7 bases; J trimming: 9 bases; junction bases outside the gene matches: 20. The CDR3 consists of 18 residues. Germline V gene sequence: CDR1 SGHRS, CDR2 YFSETQ. CDR3 region: CASRSAPGQGYIGSPLHF. The CDR3 DNA follows: TGCGCCAGCCGCTCGGCACCGGGACAGGGATATATAGGTTCACCCCTCCACTTT.

This clone was seen just once. This sequence joins TRBV18 and TRBJ1-1, with D possibly TRBD1 on 6 matching bases. The V gene lost 3 bases and the J gene lost 1 base, with 9 bases spanning the gap. The CDR3 consists of 14 residues. Germline V gene lookup returns CDR1 KGHSH and CDR2 LQKENI. CDR3: CASSPLGQNTEAFF. The CDR3 DNA sequence: TGTGCCAGCTCACCCCTGGGACAGAACACTGAAGCTTTCTTT.

The gene calls are TRBV30 and TRBJ1-3; D perhaps matches TRBD1 (6 bases). Trimming left V 2 bases short and J 2 bases short, with 13 bases between. The CDR3 loop spans 15 amino acids. CDR1 is GTSNPN and CDR2 is SVGIG in the germline V gene (reference sequence). Here the CDR3 reads CAWSPQGITGNTIYF. The CDR3 DNA is TGTGCCTGGAGTCCCCAGGGGATCACTGGAAACACCATATATTTT.

V and J are TRBV18 and TRBJ1-2; 8 bases align to TRBD1. The germline CDR1 and CDR2 sequences are KGHSH and LQKENI. After removal of 0 bases from V and 4 bases from J, the junction contained 4 bases not matched to a gene. The CDR3 loop spans 15 amino acids. This CDR3 reads CASSPPGQVGYGYTF. The CDR3, as DNA: TGTGCCAGCTCACCACCGGGACAGGTGGGCTATGGCTACACCTTC.

The chain carries TRBV9 and TRBJ1-5; D uncertain. V lost 2 bases, J lost 9 bases, and 18 bases lay in between. Germline V gene data show CDR1 as SGDLS and CDR2 as YYNGEE. There are 15 residues in the CDR3. The CDR3 DNA reads as TGTGCCAGCAGCGTTGACCCGGGAGGATTGTCGCCCCAGCATTTT. Its translation: CASSVDPGGLSPQHF.

This rearrangement joins TRBV5-4 to TRBJ2-5; 7 nucleotides match TRBD2. This CDR3 has 12 amino acids. CDR1 and CDR2 from the germline V gene are SGHNT and YYREEE (reference sequence). Germline trimming cut 4 bases from V and 9 bases from J; bases unmatched to any gene: 6. CDR3 amino acids: CASSLPRGAQYF. The CDR3 bases are TGTGCCAGCAGCCTACCCCGGGGGGCCCAGTACTTC.

The chain has TRBV11-2 and TRBJ2-7; no clear D. The length of the CDR3 is 13 residues. Germline V lookup: CDR1 SGHAT, CDR2 FQNNGV. Trimming stripped 1 base from V and 2 bases from J, with 6 bases between. Written as DNA, the CDR3 is TGTGCCAGCAGCTTAGGGGATCCCTACGAGCAGTACTTC. Its translation: CASSLGDPYEQYF.

Here the CDR3 reads CASNNGASGDYGYTF. DNA of the CDR3: TGTGCCAGCAATAATGGGGCTTCAGGCGACTATGGCTACACCTTC. The genes are TRBV6-1 and TRBJ1-2; possible D gene TRBD1, 5 bases. Germline CDR1 is MNHNS and CDR2 is SASEGT. This CDR3 contains 15 residues. Trimming pared 7 bases from V and 3 bases from J, leaving 18 bases between.

This chain links TRBV6-5 with TRBJ1-6; D gene unclear. The ends were cut back, 3 bases at V and 7 bases at J, with 10 bases in the middle. Germline loops: CDR1 MNHEY, CDR2 SVGAGI. The CDR3 length is 14 residues. The CDR3 loop is CASSYALGNSPLHF. The CDR3 nucleotides are TGTGCCAGCAGTTATGCGCTGGGGAATTCACCCCTCCACTTT.